This TCR beta chain was sequenced in a study of blood T cell repertoires in COVID-19. Study overall: Samples came from the United States, Italy and Spain, spanning acute and convalescent COVID-19. Sources were T cells, B-cell-depleted T cells, or PBMCs; the material itself was cDNA or gDNA.

In the study's own analysis: Estimates of nucleated cell counts were drawn from the amplification of reference gene primers. TCRdb's table, derived via immunoSEQ multiplex PCR, lists solely in-frame clones and lacks some. D and trimming come from the DNA, and the V and J calls and clone size come from that table. This sample has roughly 93,000 clones, with 65% to 85% found just once. The source is a woman older than 75 with acute or convalescent COVID-19. Material: peripheral blood.

CDR3 amino acids: CASSPGEGNDYGYTF. The CDR3 coding sequence is TGTGCCAGTAGTCCGGGTGAGGGAAACGACTATGGCTACACCTTC. The chain is built from TRBV19 and TRBJ1-2; D is uncertain. Germline V CDR1 and CDR2: LNHDA, SQIVND (reference sequence). V was trimmed by 5 bases and J by 3 bases, leaving 16 bases between them. There are 15 residues in the CDR3.